This TCR beta chain was obtained from a study of breast tumors, draining lymph nodes, adjacent tissues. This clonotype has at least ten counts. What it binds is unknown. This CDR3 is 14 amino acids long. Per germline, CDR1 SGHAT and CDR2 FQNNGV. Losses at the gene ends were 1 base for V and 6 bases for J; bases not matched to a gene: 2. Axillary draining lymph nodes of breast cancer patients supplied the node samples. TCRdb reprocessed the multiplex PCR reads with MiXCR, giving one entry per CDR3 protein. Among around 130,000 distinct CDR3 sequences listed, nearly 20% were seen once. Broader study findings: The data were judged consistent with most tumor T cells coming from lymph node and expanding in tumor.

The sequencing input was axillary lymph node tissue. This chain connects TRBV11-2 to TRBJ2-3; 9 bases match TRBD1. This receptor was identified in a female donor with breast cancer. Some clones in this sample may be carry-over from other donors' samples. CDR3 nucleotides: TGTGCCAGCAGCTTAGGGGACAGGGTCGATACGCAGTATTTT. Translation: CASSLGDRVDTQYF.